Listed here is a single TCR beta chain. Its matching antigen is unknown. This sample is drawn from a study of cytomegalovirus exposure and HLA in healthy donors. Study conclusions and caveats: Among TCR sequences, most were rare, though some public TCRs appeared in many donors.

Profiling relied on immunoSEQ multiplex PCR, and the TCRdb table lists in-frame clones only, not all of them. The table lists some 170,000 clones, more than 75% of them singletons. The V gene lost 7 bases and the J gene lost 6 bases, with 15 bases spanning the gap. From germline, CDR1 is SEHNR and CDR2 FQNEAQ (reference sequence). The CDR3 length is 13 residues. The source material was PBMCs. This chain links TRBV7-9 with TRBJ1-1; D possibly corresponds to TRBD1 (5 bases). The TCR comes from a man aged 18 to 30 in good health and CMV-seropositive. In DNA, the CDR3 is TGTGCCAGCATCGGGACGGGGGACGCTGAAGCTTTCTTT. Translated, it gives CASIGTGDAEAFF.